This T cell receptor (beta chain) was recovered during a study of response to subunit inactivated influenza vaccine (dated by TCRdb to 2016 to 2019). For the study in its entirety: The study used deep quantitative T cell receptor repertoire profiling to track responses to a trivalent subunit inactivated influenza vaccine. Study-wide findings and limitations: The authors proposed that each seasonal influenza vaccination may bring in only a limited number of new T cells.

Libraries were built with RT-PCR. The instrument given in TCRdb is Illumina HiSeq 2500. In-frame beta chains were kept once TCRdb had trimmed the public reads at Q25 with fastp and called clones with MiXCR. Entries are consolidated by CDR3 protein sequence, retaining the most common genes and DNA. For this sample there are 500,000 to 600,000 distinct CDR3 sequences; about 8% appear just once. Roughly 13% of the sample is in the top ten clones. After removal of 4 bases from V and 9 bases from J, the junction retains 9 bases not matched to a gene. The germline V gene provides CDR1 MDHEN and CDR2 SYDVKM. Including cysteine and phenylalanine, the CDR3 has 16 amino acids. Kept here is only the CDR3 DNA, which spans 48 bases and is read in frame from base 1. The table lists this clonotype with a few counts. It lacks a known antigen. Qualities for individual bases were not recorded, and no much larger clone is one base off.

This clonotype was obtained from a man between 50 and 69 years old who received an inactivated influenza vaccine. Donor details come from another sample of the same person, matched by shared clones. The chain is encoded by TRBV28 joined to TRBJ2-1, with 13 bases in between that match TRBD2. The sequencing used PBMCs from blood, collected around 25 months after vaccination. The bases read TGTGCCAGCAGTTCACTAGCGGGAGGGCCGTTGGGTGAGCAGTTCTTC. The encoded protein is CASSSLAGGPLGEQFF. The reference TRBV28 and TRBJ2-1 proteins fill in what lies around the CDR3, so the full variable domain reads DVKVTQSSRYLVKRTGEKVFLECVQDMDHENMFWYRQDPGLGLRLIYFSYDVKMKEKGDIPEGYSVSREKKERFSLILESASTNQTSMYLCASSSLAGGPLGEQFFGPGTRLTVL.